The text below deals with one T cell receptor beta chain. Its antigen is unidentified. Use of 60 Vbeta and 13 Jbeta primers characterized the PCR. Assay used: immunoSEQ multiplex PCR; TCRdb lists only in-frame clones, some missing. The table lists 200,000 to 250,000 clones, about 70% of them singletons. This record belongs to a study of cytomegalovirus exposure and HLA in healthy donors. Findings and limits, study-wide: The study found most TCR sequences rare, yet found some public TCRs in many donors. TCR beta V segments were, for the most part, productive about 87% or about 30% of the time in an earlier analysis. Presence/absence analysis assumed near-uniform sequencing depth across donors. The listing of some 170 TCR beta chains classed them as cytomegalovirus-associated.

The CDR3 extends over 16 amino acids. Germline-derived CDR1 and CDR2 are SGHKS and YYEKEE (reference sequence). Germline trimming cut 1 base from V and 4 bases from J; bases unmatched to any gene: 10. Sequencing was carried out using PBMCs. The J gene is TRBJ1-2, the V gene TRBV5-5; 7 nucleotides match TRBD1. The sequence derives from a woman in her 30s in good health and CMV-seronegative. The CDR3 coding sequence is TGTGCCAGCAGCTTGTCGGAGGGGGCCCTCCCCTATGGCTACACCTTC. Translation gives CASSLSEGALPYGYTF.